This T cell receptor (beta chain) was recovered during a study of cytomegalovirus exposure and HLA in healthy donors. Whole-study context: When 350 to 500 donors were genotyped, approximately 80% of them were found to fall in the Caucasian-associated ancestry cluster.

CDR3 length: 15 residues. Germline assignment: CDR1 SGHAT and CDR2 FQNNGV. V was pared by 5 bases and J by 4 bases, with 5 bases of the junction left unmatched. This clone was seen only once. Its antigen is unknown. Broader study findings: Differences between HLA loci emerged in a later analysis of TCR association rates, with DRB1 most and HLA-C fewest. Presence/absence analyses treated sequencing depth as roughly uniform across donors. Based on reports, TCR beta sequences accurately predicted HLA-A and HLA-B alleles for most subjects.

PCR used 60 Vbeta primers and 13 Jbeta primers. The protocol was immunoSEQ multiplex PCR, while the TCRdb copy is restricted to in-frame clones and leaves out a portion. The table has 250,000 or so clones, roughly 84% seen once; the top ten hold roughly 1.3%. The sequenced sample consisted of PBMCs. The clonotype comes from a human donor in good health. The V and J genes are TRBV11-2 and TRBJ2-5; 12 bases map to TRBD2. CDR3 DNA: TGTGCCAGCAGCCCTTCACTAGCGGGAGGAGAGACCCAGTACTTC. It encodes CASSPSLAGGETQYF.